This T cell receptor (beta chain) was captured in a study of T cell responses to AZD1222 COVID-19 vaccine. Points from the study as a whole: Repertoires were obtained solely post-peak T cell response. Two AZD1222 administrations were followed by greater Spike-specific TCR breadth and depth. In a largely white British group with more females than males, clonal diversity was possibly underestimated.

The data were produced by immunoSEQ multiplex PCR, yet TCRdb's version contains in-frame clones alone and is incomplete. The sample has 95,000 to 130,000 clones; roughly 92% are singletons. The CDR3 totals 14 residues. With 5 bases clipped from V and 5 bases from J, the junction kept 6 bases outside the gene matches. Germline values: CDR1 SGHTA, CDR2 FQGNSA. Comments on this clone: Its target is not known.

This sequence originates from an adult who received the AZD1222 COVID-19 vaccine. The sample consisted of peripheral blood, taken 28 days after the second AZD1222 dose. V and J are TRBV7-2 and TRBJ1-5; TRBD1 agrees at 7 bases. The CDR3 sequence is CASSPQGDYQPQHF. The CDR3 region has the DNA TGTGCCAGCAGCCCCCAGGGGGACTATCAGCCCCAGCATTTT.